Listed here are 21 T cell receptor beta chains from one sample, sequenced in a study of blood T cell repertoires in COVID-19 (dated by TCRdb to 2018 to 2021). The library was made by the immunoSEQ multiplex PCR assay. Not all clones reach the TCRdb copy of this immuneACCESS table, which keeps in-frame sequences only. Checked studies attribute under half of the gap to unresolved V genes and leave the rest unexplained. The sample table holds some 56,000 clones, of which about 88% were seen once. The ten largest clones take up around 46% of the sample. Input material: peripheral blood. These TCRs come from a woman in her sixties with COVID-19, enrolled during active disease.

V and J are TRBV28 and TRBJ1-1; TRBD1 might be the D (5 bases). Germline values: CDR1 MDHEN, CDR2 SYDVKM. The ends were cut back, 5 bases at V and 3 bases at J, with 13 bases in the middle. The CDR3 has 14 residues. CDR3 sequence reads: CASSRSAGYTEAFF. In nucleotides, the CDR3 is TGTGCCAGCAGTCGATCGGCAGGGTACACTGAAGCTTTCTTT.

This sequence joins TRBV11-3 and TRBJ2-7, with a possible D match to TRBD2 (5 bases). The CDR3 contains 14 residues. Per the germline V gene, CDR1 is SGHNT and CDR2 is YENEEA. The V gene lost 1 base and the J gene lost 1 base, with 8 bases spanning the gap. CDR3 nucleotide sequence: TGTGCCAGCAGCTTAGTATCGGGGTCCTACGAGCAGTACTTC. It yields the protein CASSLVSGSYEQYF.

The chain links TRBV12-5 to TRBJ2-7; D gene ambiguous. Between the trimmed V and J ends, which lost 5 bases and 2 bases, there was a span of 7 bases. Germline CDR1 LGHNT, CDR2 FRNRAP. The CDR3 sequence is 12 residues long. CDR3 amino acids: CASGRSTYEQYF. As DNA, the CDR3 is TGTGCTAGTGGTCGTAGTACCTACGAGCAGTACTTC.

This rearrangement joins TRBV4-1 to TRBJ1-1; 7 bases map to TRBD1. After removal of 1 base from V and 1 base from J, the junction contained 3 bases not matched to a gene. Germline V gives CDR1 MGHRA, CDR2 YSYEKL. This CDR3 region has 15 residues. The DNA for the CDR3 is TGCGCCAGCAGCCAAGCGACAGGGCGGAACACTGAAGCTTTCTTT. As protein: CASSQATGRNTEAFF.

The chain is built from TRBV2 and TRBJ1-2; D remains unclear. Trimming stripped 5 bases from V and 8 bases from J, with 12 bases between. Germline assignment: CDR1 SNHLY and CDR2 FYNNEI. The CDR3 extends over 12 amino acids. CDR3 coding DNA: TGTGCCAGCAGTTGGGAGTCTGGGGGCTACACCTTC. Amino acids: CASSWESGGYTF.

This chain joins TRBV19 and TRBJ2-7; TRBD1 matches 7 bases. J gave up 3 bases and V 9 bases, and 20 bases lay outside the gene matches. This CDR3 spans 17 amino acids. Germline lookup yields CDR1 LNHDA and CDR2 SQIVND (reference sequence). The CDR3 sequence: CARREPTGLPVYYEQYF. The CDR3 DNA sequence: TGTGCCAGGAGAGAACCGACAGGGCTCCCCGTCTACTACGAGCAGTACTTC.

This sequence joins TRBV23-1 and TRBJ2-2; 8 bases match TRBD1. TRBV23-1 is marked as an open reading frame, function uncertain. This CDR3 has 19 residues. V was pared by 2 bases and J by 1 base, with 12 bases of the junction left unmatched. CDR3 DNA sequence: TGCGCCAGCAGTCAAATCCCGGGACAGGAGCCCCGGAACACCGGGGAGCTGTTTTTT. Residues: CASSQIPGQEPRNTGELFF.

The chain is built from TRBV4-1 and TRBJ1-1; TRBD1 matches at 7 bases. V lost 4 bases to trimming and J lost 1 base; unmatched junction nucleotides: 3. The CDR3 covers 14 residues. The germline V gene encodes CDR1 MGHRA and CDR2 YSYEKL. The CDR3 bases are TGCGCCAGCAGCCCCCGACAGGGGAACACTGAAGCTTTCTTT. This gives the protein CASSPRQGNTEAFF.

The chain links TRBV6-5 to TRBJ2-7; 7 bases agree with TRBD1. CDR1 is MNHEY, CDR2 SVGAGI, per germline. The CDR3 consists of 14 residues. Losses at the gene ends were 5 bases for V and 1 base for J; bases not matched to a gene: 5. The CDR3 reads CASSPRDSSYEQYF. The CDR3 nucleotides are TGTGCCAGCAGTCCCCGGGACAGTTCCTACGAGCAGTACTTC.

V and J are TRBV19 and TRBJ2-4; 7 bases match TRBD1. Germline-derived CDR1 and CDR2 are LNHDA and SQIVND (reference sequence). V gave up 5 bases and J gave up 4 bases; unmatched junction bases: 11. The length of the CDR3 is 16 residues. The CDR3 region has the DNA TGTGCCAGTAGTCCAACCCCCGGGACAGAGAAAAACATTCAGTACTTC. Residues: CASSPTPGTEKNIQYF.

This clone was recorded once. The chain is built from TRBV3-1 (or the pseudogene TRBV3-2) and TRBJ1-2; 9 bases align to TRBD1. The V and J ends lost 4 bases and 2 bases, in that order; junction bases with no gene match: 2. CDR1 is LGHDT and CDR2 is YNNKEL in the germline V gene (reference sequence). The CDR3 runs to 14 residues. CDR3 region: CASSRTGENYGYTF. The CDR3 DNA follows: TGTGCCAGCAGCCGGACAGGGGAAAACTATGGCTACACCTTC.

The chain has TRBV6-5 and TRBJ1-1; D ambiguous. CDR1 MNHEY and CDR2 SVGAGI come from the germline V gene. Trimming pared 4 bases from V and 1 base from J, leaving 4 bases between. This CDR3 region has 12 residues. The CDR3 DNA follows: TGTGCCAGCAGTTCAGGGAACACTGAAGCTTTCTTT. Translated: CASSSGNTEAFF.

This clone was seen only once. The chain joins TRBV6-5 to TRBJ2-1; D gene unclear. Germline V lookup: CDR1 MNHEY, CDR2 SVGAGI. V was pared by 6 bases and J by 8 bases, with 14 bases between. The CDR3 runs to 13 residues. The CDR3 DNA is TGTGCCAGCAGCCACCCCACTAAATATGAGCAGTTCTTC. This translates into CASSHPTKYEQFF.

CDR3 nucleotides: TGCGCCAGCAGCCAAGAAGACAGGGGTAGTCAGCCCCAGCATTTT. This translates into CASSQEDRGSQPQHF. The J gene is TRBJ1-5, the V gene TRBV4-3, with TRBD1 matching 8 bases. Germline V gives CDR1 LGHNA, CDR2 YSLEER. With 0 bases clipped from V and 6 bases from J, the junction kept 4 bases outside the gene matches. This CDR3 is built from 15 residues.

V usage is TRBV5-1 and J usage is TRBJ2-1; TRBD2 might be the D (6 bases). The V gene's germline CDR1 is SGHRS and CDR2 YFSETQ. V lost 0 bases, J lost 0 bases, and 10 bases lay in between. The CDR3 covers 16 residues. The CDR3 DNA reads as TGCGCCAGCAGCTTGGAAGCGGGCTTCTCCTACAATGAGCAGTTCTTC. Translation gives CASSLEAGFSYNEQFF.

The chain uses TRBV7-9 and TRBJ2-2, with 10 nucleotides matching TRBD2. J lost 3 bases, V lost 2 bases, and 3 bases had no gene match. This CDR3 is built from 16 residues. Germline CDR1 SEHNR, CDR2 FQNEAQ (reference sequence). CDR3 sequence: CASSLFGLADTGELFF. CDR3 nucleotide sequence: TGTGCCAGCAGCTTATTTGGACTAGCGGACACCGGGGAGCTGTTTTTT.

The rearrangement joins TRBV7-8 to TRBJ2-1; a weak D match, TRBD1 (5 bases). The germline V gene has CDR1 SGHVS and CDR2 FQNEAQ. The CDR3 is made up of 15 amino acids. V was pared by 1 base and J by 6 bases, with 13 bases between. The CDR3 loop is CASSLGAGIPNEQFF. The CDR3, as DNA: TGTGCCAGCAGCTTAGGAGCAGGGATTCCCAATGAGCAGTTCTTC. Combining the CDR3 with reference TRBV7-8 and TRBJ2-1 gives the whole variable domain GAGVSQSPRYKVAKRGQDVALRCDPISGHVSLFWYQQALGQGPEFLTYFQNEAQLDKSGLPSDRFFAERPEGSVSTLKIQRTQQEDSAVYLCASSLGAGIPNEQFFGPGTRLTVL.

The count of this clone is one. V usage is TRBV18 and J usage is TRBJ2-7; 7 positions match TRBD1. The germline V gene has CDR1 KGHSH and CDR2 LQKENI. Trimming at V came to 8 bases and at J to 6 bases, leaving 10 bases not matched to a gene. The CDR3 is made up of 13 amino acids. The CDR3 region is CASLEGQRGEQYF. The CDR3 nucleotides are TGTGCCAGCCTAGAGGGACAGAGAGGCGAGCAGTACTTC.

V and J are TRBV27 and TRBJ2-7, with D maybe TRBD1 (5 bases). Trimming stripped 2 bases from V and 3 bases from J, with 23 bases between. This CDR3 is built from 18 residues. CDR1 is MNHEY and CDR2 is SMNVEV in the germline V gene (reference sequence). CDR3 region: CASSLIGALSILGYEQYF. The CDR3 coding sequence is TGTGCCAGCAGTTTAATTGGGGCACTTTCGATTCTAGGCTACGAGCAGTACTTC.

In DNA, the CDR3 is TGTGCCAGCAGTTACTCGTATCCTAGCGGGGCCTACGAGCAGTACTTC. Protein sequence: CASSYSYPSGAYEQYF. This sequence joins TRBV6-5 and TRBJ2-7, with 9 bases fitting TRBD2. This CDR3 contains 16 residues. With V trimmed by 0 bases and J by 2 bases, 5 bases remained unmatched. Per germline, CDR1 MNHEY and CDR2 SVGAGI.

The chain couples TRBV10-3 to TRBJ2-4; 7 bases are shared with TRBD2. CDR1 ENHRY and CDR2 SYGVKD come from the germline V gene. V gave up 0 bases and J gave up 6 bases; unmatched junction bases: 5. The CDR3 totals 15 residues. This CDR3 is CAISESGREINIQYF. The DNA of the CDR3 is TGTGCCATCAGTGAGTCTGGGCGGGAGATAAACATTCAGTACTTC.